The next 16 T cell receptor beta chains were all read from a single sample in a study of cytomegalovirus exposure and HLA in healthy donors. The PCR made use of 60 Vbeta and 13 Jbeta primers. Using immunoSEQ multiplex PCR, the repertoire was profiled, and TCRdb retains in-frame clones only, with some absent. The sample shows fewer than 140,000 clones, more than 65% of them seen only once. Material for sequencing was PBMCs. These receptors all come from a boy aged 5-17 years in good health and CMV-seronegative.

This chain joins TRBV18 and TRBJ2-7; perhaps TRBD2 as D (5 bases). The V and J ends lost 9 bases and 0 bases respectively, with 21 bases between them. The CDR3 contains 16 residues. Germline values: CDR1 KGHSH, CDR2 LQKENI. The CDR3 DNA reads TGTGCCAGTTCCCGCATAGGACTTTTCAGCTCCTACGAGCAGTACTTC. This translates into CASSRIGLFSSYEQYF.

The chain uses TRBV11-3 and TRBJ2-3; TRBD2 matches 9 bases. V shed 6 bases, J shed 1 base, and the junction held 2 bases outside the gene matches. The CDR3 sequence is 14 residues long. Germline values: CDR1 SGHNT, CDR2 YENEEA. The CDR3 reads CASRAGGGTDTQYF. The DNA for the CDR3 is TGTGCCAGCAGAGCGGGAGGTGGCACAGATACGCAGTATTTT.

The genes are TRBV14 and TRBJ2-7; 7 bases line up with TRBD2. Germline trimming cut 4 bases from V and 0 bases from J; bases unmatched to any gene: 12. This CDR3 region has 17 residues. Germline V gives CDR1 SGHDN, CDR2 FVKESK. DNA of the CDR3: TGTGCCAGCAGCCGGGAGGGGTGGGGCCAAAACTCCTACGAGCAGTACTTC. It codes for CASSREGWGQNSYEQYF.

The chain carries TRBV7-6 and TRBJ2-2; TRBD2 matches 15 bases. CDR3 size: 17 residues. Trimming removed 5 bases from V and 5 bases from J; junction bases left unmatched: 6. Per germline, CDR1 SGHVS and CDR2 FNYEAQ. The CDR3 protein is CASSPGLAGGWTGELFF. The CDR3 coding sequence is TGTGCCAGCAGCCCCGGACTAGCGGGAGGGTGGACCGGGGAGCTGTTTTTT.

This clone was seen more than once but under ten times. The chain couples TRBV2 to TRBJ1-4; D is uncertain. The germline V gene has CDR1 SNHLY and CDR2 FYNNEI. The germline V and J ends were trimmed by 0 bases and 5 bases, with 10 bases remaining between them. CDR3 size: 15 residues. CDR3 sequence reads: CASSEAASSNEKLFF. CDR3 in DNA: TGTGCCAGCAGTGAAGCAGCTTCTTCCAATGAAAAACTGTTTTTT.

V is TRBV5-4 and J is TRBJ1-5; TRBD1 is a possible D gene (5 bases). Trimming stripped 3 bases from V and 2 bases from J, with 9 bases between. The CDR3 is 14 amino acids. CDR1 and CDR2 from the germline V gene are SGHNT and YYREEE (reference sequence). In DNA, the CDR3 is TGTGCCAGCAGCTCCGGGGGGGGCAATCAGCCCCAGCATTTT. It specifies CASSSGGGNQPQHF.

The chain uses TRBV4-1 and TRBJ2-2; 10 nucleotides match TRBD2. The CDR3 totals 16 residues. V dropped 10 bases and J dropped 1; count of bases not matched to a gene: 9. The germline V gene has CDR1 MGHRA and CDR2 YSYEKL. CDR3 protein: CATHPGLAVNTGELFF. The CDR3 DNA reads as TGCGCCACCCACCCCGGACTAGCGGTGAACACCGGGGAGCTGTTTTTT.

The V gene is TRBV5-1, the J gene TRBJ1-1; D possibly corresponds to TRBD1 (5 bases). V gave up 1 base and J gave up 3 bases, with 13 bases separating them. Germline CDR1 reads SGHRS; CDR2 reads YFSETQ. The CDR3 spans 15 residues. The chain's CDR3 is CASSLQLAGDTEAFF. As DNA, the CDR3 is TGCGCCAGCAGCTTGCAATTGGCGGGGGACACTGAAGCTTTCTTT.

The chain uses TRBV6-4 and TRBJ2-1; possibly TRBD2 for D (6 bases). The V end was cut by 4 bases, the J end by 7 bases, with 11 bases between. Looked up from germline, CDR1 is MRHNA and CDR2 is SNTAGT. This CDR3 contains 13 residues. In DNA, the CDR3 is TGTGCCAGCAGTGGGTCTAGCGAGAATGAGCAGTTCTTC. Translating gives CASSGSSENEQFF.

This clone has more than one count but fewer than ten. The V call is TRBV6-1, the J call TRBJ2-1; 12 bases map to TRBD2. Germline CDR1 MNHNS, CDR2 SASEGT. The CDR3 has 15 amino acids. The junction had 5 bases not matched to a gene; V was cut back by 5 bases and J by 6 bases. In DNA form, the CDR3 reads TGTGCCAGCAGTCAACTAGCGGGAGGCCCCAATGAGCAGTTCTTC. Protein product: CASSQLAGGPNEQFF.

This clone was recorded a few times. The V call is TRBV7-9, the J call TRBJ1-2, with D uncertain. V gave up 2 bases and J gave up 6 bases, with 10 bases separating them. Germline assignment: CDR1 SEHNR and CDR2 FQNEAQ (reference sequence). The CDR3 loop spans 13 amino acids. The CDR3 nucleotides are TGTGCCAGCAGCTTACCCCTTCCGGATGGCTACACCTTC. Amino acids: CASSLPLPDGYTF. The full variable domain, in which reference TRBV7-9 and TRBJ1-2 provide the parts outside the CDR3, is DTGVSQNPRHKITKRGQNVTFRCDPISEHNRLYWYRQTLGQGPEFLTYFQNEAQLEKSRLLSDRFSAERPKGSFSTLEIQRTEQGDSAMYLCASSLPLPDGYTFGSGTRLTVV.

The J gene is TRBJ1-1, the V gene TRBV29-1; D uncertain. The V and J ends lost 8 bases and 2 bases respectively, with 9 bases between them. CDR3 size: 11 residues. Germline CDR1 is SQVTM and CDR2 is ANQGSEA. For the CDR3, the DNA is TGCAGCTGTCGGGTAAACACTGAAGCTTTCTTT. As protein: CSCRVNTEAFF.

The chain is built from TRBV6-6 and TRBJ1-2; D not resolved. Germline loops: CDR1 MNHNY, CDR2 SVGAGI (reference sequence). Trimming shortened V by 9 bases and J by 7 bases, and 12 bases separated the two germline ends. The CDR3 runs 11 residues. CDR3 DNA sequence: TGTGCCAGTGCCCTTAGTGGTGGCTACACCTTC. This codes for CASALSGGYTF.

CDR3 DNA sequence: TGTGCCAGTAGTATAGGGTACGGGTCCGGCTACACCTTC. It codes for CASSIGYGSGYTF. The rearrangement uses TRBV19 and TRBJ1-2; D uncertain. CDR3 length equals 13 residues. V was pared by 1 base and J by 8 bases, with 11 bases between. The germline gives CDR1 LNHDA, CDR2 SQIVND (reference sequence). The whole variable domain, remainder taken from reference TRBV19 and TRBJ1-2, is DGGITQSPKYLFRKEGQNVTLSCEQNLNHDAMYWYRQDPGQGLRLIYYSQIVNDFQKGDIAEGYSVSREKKESFPLTVTSAQKNPTAFYLCASSIGYGSGYTFGSGTRLTVV.

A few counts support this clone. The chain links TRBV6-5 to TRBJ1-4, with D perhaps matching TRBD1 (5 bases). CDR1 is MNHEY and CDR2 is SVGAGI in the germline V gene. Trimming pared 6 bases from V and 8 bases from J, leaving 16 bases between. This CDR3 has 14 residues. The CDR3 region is CASSRRGRKEKLFF. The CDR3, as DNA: TGTGCCAGCAGCCGGCGGGGACGGAAGGAAAAACTGTTTTTT.

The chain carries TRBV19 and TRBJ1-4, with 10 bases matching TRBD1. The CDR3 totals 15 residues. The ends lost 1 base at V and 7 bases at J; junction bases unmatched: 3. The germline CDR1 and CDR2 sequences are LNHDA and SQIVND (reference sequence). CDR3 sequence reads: CASSIGQGAIEKLFF. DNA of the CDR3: TGTGCCAGTAGTATAGGACAGGGGGCGATTGAAAAACTGTTTTTT.